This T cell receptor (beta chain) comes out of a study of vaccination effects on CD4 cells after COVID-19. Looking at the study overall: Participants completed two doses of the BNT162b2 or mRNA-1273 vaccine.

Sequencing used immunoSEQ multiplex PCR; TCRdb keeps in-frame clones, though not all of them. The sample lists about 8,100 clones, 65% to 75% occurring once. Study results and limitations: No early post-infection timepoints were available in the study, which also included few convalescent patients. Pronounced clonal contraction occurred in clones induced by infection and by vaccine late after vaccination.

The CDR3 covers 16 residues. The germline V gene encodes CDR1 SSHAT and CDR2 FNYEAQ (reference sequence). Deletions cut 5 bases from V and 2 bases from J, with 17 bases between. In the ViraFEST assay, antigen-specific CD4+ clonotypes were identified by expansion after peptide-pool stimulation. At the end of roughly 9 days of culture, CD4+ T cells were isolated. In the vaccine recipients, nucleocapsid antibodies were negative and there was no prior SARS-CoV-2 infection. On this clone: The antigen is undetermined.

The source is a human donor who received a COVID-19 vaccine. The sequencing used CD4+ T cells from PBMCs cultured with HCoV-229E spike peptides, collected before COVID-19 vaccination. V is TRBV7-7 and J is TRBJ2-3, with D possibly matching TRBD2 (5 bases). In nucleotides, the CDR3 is TGTGCCAGCAGCCCAGGCCGGACTGTCGCCACAGATACGCAGTATTTT. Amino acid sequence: CASSPGRTVATDTQYF.